The rows below give T cell receptor beta chains drawn from one sample of a study of human T cells and chemical hapten exposure. A single record per CDR3 protein comes from TCRdb applying MiXCR to the RACE reads. In the table there are 100,000 or so distinct CDR3 sequences, about 34% of which are singletons. This material consisted of whole blood, taken in connection with sensitization to the hapten diphenylcyclopropenone (DPC). Receptor source: a middle-aged man with alopecia areata. Some clones in this sample may be carry-over from other donors' samples. Both conserved end residues are part of each CDR3. D genes are given only for firm matches. Size is stated for part of the rows, as once, few or many counts, or as a class when the clone is expanded.

CDR3 length	D gene	J gene	clone size	V gene	CDR3 protein	CDR3 DNA
16	NA	TRBJ1-5	NA	TRBV3-1	CASSQVHTAGDQPQHF	TGTGCCAGCAGCCAAGTACATACGGCAGGAGATCAGCCCCAGCATTTT
16	TRBD1	TRBJ2-2	NA	TRBV5-5	CASTLTPRGSGGELFF	TGTGCCAGCACCCTCACCCCCAGGGGGAGTGGCGGGGAGCTGTTTTTT
16	TRBD2	TRBJ2-7	NA	TRBV28	CASSYGPGTSSYEQYF	TGTGCCAGCAGTTATGGACCCGGGACTAGCTCCTACGAGCAGTACTTC
14	NA	TRBJ1-4	few	TRBV10-3	CASKPGVTNEKLFF	TGTGCCAGTAAACCGGGAGTTACTAATGAAAAACTGTTTTTT
13	NA	TRBJ2-5	NA	TRBV6-5	CASNNRGKETQYF	TGTGCCAGCAACAACCGGGGCAAGGAGACCCAGTACTTC
13	NA	TRBJ2-1	NA	TRBV2	CASRAGPSNEQFF	TGTGCCAGCAGGGCAGGACCCTCGAATGAGCAGTTCTTC
18	NA	TRBJ2-6	NA	TRBV7-8	CASSPRGGEISGANVLTF	TGTGCCAGCAGCCCCAGGGGGGGCGAAATCTCTGGGGCCAACGTCCTGACTTTC
14	TRBD2	TRBJ2-3	NA	TRBV10-3	CAINPGLETDTQYF	TGTGCCATCAACCCGGGACTAGAGACAGATACGCAGTATTTT
15	NA	TRBJ2-5	NA	TRBV7-2	CASSLARVRTETQYF	TGTGCCAGCAGCTTAGCGCGGGTCCGAACAGAGACCCAGTACTTC
14	NA	TRBJ1-2	NA	TRBV7-2	CASSFSWAMGGYTF	TGTGCCAGCAGCTTCTCTTGGGCGATGGGCGGCTACACCTTC
14	NA	TRBJ1-2	NA	TRBV29-1	CSVAKWGDRDGYTF	TGCAGCGTCGCTAAATGGGGGGATCGTGATGGCTACACCTTC